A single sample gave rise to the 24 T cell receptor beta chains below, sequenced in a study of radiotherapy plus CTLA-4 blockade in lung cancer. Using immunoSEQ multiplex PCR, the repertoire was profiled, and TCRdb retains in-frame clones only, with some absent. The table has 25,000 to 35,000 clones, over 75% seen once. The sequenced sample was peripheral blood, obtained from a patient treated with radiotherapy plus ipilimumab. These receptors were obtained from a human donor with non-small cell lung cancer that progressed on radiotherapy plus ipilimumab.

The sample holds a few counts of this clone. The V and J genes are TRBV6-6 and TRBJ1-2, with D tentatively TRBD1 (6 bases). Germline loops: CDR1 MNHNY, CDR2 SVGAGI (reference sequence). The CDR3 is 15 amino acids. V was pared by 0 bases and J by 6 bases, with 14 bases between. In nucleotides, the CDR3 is TGTGCCAGCAGTTACTCCCTGGAGGGGGGGGATGGCTACACCTTC. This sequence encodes CASSYSLEGGDGYTF.

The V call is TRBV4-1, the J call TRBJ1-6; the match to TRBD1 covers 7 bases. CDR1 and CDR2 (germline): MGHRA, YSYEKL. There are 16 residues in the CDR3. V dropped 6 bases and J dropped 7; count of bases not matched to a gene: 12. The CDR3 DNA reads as TGCGCCAGCAGGAGCCCAACGGGACAGTCAAATTCACCCCTCCACTTT. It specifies CASRSPTGQSNSPLHF.

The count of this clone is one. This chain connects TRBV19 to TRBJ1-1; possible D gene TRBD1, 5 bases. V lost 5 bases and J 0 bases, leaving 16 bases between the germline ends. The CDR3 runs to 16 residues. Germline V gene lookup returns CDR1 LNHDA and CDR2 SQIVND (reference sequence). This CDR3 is CASSSWGDPMNTEAFF. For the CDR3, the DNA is TGTGCCAGTAGTTCGTGGGGGGACCCAATGAACACTGAAGCTTTCTTT.

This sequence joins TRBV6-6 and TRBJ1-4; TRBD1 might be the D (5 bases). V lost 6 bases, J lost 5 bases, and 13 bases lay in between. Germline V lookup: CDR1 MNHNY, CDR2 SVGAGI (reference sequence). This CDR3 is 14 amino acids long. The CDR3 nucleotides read TGTGCCAGCAGCCGGCCTGGGGGGAATGAAAAACTGTTTTTT. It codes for CASSRPGGNEKLFF.

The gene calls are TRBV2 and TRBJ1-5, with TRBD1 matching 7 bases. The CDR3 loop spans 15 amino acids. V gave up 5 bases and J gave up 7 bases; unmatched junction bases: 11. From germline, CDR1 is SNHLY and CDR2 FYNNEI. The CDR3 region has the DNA TGTGCCAGCAGTCGACAGGGTATTTTCAGACAGCCCCAGCATTTT. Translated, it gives CASSRQGIFRQPQHF.

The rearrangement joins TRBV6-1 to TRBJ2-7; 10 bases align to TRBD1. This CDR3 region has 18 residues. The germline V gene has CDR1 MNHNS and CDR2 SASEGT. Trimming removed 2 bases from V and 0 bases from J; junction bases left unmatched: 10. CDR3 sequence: CASSENGWGQGRSYEQYF. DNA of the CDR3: TGTGCCAGCAGTGAAAACGGATGGGGACAGGGGCGCTCCTACGAGCAGTACTTC.

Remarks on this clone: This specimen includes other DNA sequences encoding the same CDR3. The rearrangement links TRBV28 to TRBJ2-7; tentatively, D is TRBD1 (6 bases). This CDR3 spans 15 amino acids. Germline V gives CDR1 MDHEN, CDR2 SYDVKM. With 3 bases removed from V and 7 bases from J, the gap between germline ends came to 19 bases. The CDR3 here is CASSLPGTLIYEQYF. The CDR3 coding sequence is TGTGCCAGCAGTTTGCCTGGGACACTTATCTATGAGCAGTACTTC.

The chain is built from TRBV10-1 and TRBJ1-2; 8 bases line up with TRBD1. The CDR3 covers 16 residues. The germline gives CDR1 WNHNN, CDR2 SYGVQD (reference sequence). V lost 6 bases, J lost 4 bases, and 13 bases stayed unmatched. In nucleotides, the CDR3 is TGCGCCAGCAGACAACGACAGGGGCCGACAGGCTATGGCTACACCTTC. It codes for CASRQRQGPTGYGYTF.

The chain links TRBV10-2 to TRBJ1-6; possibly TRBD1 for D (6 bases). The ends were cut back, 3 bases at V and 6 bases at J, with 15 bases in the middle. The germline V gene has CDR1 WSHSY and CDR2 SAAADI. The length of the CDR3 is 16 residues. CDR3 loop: CASSDGGARGNSPLHF. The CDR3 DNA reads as TGCGCCAGCAGTGATGGGGGGGCGCGAGGTAATTCACCCCTCCACTTT.

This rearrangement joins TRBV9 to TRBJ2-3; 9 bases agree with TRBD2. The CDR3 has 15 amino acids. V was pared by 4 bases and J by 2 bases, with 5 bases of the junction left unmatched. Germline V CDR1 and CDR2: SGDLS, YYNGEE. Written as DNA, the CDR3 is TGTGCCAGCAGCTTACGACTAGCGGCCACAGATACGCAGTATTTT. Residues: CASSLRLAATDTQYF.

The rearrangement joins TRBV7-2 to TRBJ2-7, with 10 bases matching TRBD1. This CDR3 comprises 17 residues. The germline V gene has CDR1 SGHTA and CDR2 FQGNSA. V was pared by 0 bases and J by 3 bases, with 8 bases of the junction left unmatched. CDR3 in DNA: TGTGCCAGCAGCTTAGCTGCACGGACAGGGGGATTCTACGAGCAGTACTTC. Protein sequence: CASSLAARTGGFYEQYF.

As DNA, the CDR3 is TGCAGCGTTGCGGCTAGCGGGGGGTGGGAGCAGTTCTTC. Translating it yields CSVAASGGWEQFF. The V and J genes are TRBV29-1 and TRBJ2-1; 11 nucleotides align to TRBD2. Per the germline V gene, CDR1 is SQVTM and CDR2 is ANQGSEA. The CDR3 sequence is 13 residues long. V was clipped by 4 bases and J by 10 bases; unmatched bases: 6.

The CDR3 sequence: CASSRTVSTDSNQPQHF. Here the CDR3 DNA reads TGCGCCAGCAGCCGGACAGTCAGTACTGATAGCAATCAGCCCCAGCATTTT. The chain recombines TRBV4-1 with TRBJ1-5; D might be TRBD1 (6 bases). The germline gives CDR1 MGHRA, CDR2 YSYEKL. V was pared by 4 bases and J by 0 bases, with 16 bases between. The CDR3 covers 17 residues.

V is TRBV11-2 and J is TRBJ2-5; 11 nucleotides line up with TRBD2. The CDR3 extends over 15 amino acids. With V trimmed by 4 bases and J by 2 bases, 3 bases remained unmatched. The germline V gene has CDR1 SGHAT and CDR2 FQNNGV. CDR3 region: CASSSGTSGQETQYF. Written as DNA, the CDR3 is TGTGCCAGCAGCTCCGGGACTAGCGGACAAGAGACCCAGTACTTC.

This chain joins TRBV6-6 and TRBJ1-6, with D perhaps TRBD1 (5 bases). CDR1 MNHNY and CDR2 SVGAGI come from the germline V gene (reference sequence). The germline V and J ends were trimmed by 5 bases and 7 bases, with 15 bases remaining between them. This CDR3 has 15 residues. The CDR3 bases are TGTGCCAGCAGTACTCCCGGGGGGGGGAATTCACCCCTCCACTTT. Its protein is CASSTPGGGNSPLHF.

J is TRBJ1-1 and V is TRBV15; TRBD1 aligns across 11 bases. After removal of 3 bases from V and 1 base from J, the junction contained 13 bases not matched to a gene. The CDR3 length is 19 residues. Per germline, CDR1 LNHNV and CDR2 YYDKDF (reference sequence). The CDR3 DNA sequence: TGTGCCACCAGCAGGGACAAGGGACAGGGGGGGGTTTGGAACACTGAAGCTTTCTTT. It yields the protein CATSRDKGQGGVWNTEAFF.

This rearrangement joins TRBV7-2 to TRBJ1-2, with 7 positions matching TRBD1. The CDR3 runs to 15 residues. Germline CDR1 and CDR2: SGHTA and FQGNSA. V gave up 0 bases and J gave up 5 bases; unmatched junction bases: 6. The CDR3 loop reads CASSLASGGGYGYTF. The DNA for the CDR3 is TGTGCCAGCAGCTTAGCATCAGGGGGTGGTTATGGCTACACCTTC.

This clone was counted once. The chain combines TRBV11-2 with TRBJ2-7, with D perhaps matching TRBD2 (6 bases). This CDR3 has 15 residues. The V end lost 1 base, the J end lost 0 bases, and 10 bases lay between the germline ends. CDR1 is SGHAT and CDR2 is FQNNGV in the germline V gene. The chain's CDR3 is CASSLGGGSSYEQYF. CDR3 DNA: TGTGCCAGCAGCTTAGGAGGAGGGAGCTCCTACGAGCAGTACTTC.

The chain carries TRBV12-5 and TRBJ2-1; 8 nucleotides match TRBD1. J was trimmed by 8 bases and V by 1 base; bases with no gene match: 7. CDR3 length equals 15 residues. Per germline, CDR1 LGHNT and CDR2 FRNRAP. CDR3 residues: CASGLESGGFDEQFF. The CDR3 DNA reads TGTGCTAGTGGTTTGGAATCAGGGGGCTTCGATGAGCAGTTCTTC.

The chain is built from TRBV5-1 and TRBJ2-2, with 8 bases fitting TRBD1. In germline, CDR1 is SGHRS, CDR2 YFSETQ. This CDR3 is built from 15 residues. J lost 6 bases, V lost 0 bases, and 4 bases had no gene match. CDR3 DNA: TGCGCCAGCAGCTTGGGACAGGGGATCCCCGGGGAGCTGTTTTTT. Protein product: CASSLGQGIPGELFF.

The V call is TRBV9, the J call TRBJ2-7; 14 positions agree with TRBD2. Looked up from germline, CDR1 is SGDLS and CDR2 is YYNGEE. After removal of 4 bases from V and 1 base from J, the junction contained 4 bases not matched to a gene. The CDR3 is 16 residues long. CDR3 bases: TGTGCCAGCAGCCCCAGGACTAGCGGGGGGTCCTACGAGCAGTACTTC. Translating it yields CASSPRTSGGSYEQYF.

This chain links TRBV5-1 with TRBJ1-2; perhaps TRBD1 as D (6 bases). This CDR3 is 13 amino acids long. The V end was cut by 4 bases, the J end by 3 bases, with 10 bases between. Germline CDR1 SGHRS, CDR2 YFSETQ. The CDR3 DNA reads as TGCGCCAGCAGCCAGGGGTTAGACTATGGCTACACCTTC. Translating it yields CASSQGLDYGYTF.

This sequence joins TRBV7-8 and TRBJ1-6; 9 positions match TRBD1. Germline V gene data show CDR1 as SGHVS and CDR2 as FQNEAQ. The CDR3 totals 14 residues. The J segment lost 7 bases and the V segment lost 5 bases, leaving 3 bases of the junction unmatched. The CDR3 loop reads CASSVGTGNSPLHF. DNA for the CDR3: TGTGCCAGCAGCGTCGGGACAGGGAATTCACCCCTCCACTTT. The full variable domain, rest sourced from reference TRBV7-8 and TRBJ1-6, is GAGVSQSPRYKVAKRGQDVALRCDPISGHVSLFWYQQALGQGPEFLTYFQNEAQLDKSGLPSDRFFAERPEGSVSTLKIQRTQQEDSAVYLCASSVGTGNSPLHFGNGTRLTVT.

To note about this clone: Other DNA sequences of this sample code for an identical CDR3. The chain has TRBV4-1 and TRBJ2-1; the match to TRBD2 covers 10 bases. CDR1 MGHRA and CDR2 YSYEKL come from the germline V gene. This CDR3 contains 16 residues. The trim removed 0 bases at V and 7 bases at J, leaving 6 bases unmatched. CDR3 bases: TGCGCCAGCAGCCAAGATGGAGCGGGGGGGCCGAATGAGCAGTTCTTC. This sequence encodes CASSQDGAGGPNEQFF.